The next 3 T cell receptor beta chains were all read from a single sample in a study of blood T cells in healthy people across ages. A J-beta primer mix and a sample-barcoded 5' primer were used in a second PCR of about 7 to 12 cycles. TCRdb called the 5' RACE reads again in MiXCR, with one record for every CDR3 protein. This table has approximately 850,000 distinct CDR3 sequences, roughly 44% appearing once. The sequencing sample was made of blood. These receptors were taken from a man aged 55 to 70 in good health.

In its sample, this clonotype was seen a few times. The CDR3 nucleotides are TGCAGTGCTAGCGAGGGACAGGGGTTAGGTTCACCCCTCCACTTT. This gives the protein CSASEGQGLGSPLHF. V is TRBV20-1 and J is TRBJ1-6, with 10 nucleotides matching TRBD1. The J segment lost 9 bases and the V segment lost 3 bases, leaving 8 bases of the junction unmatched. In germline, CDR1 is DFQATT, CDR2 SNEGSKA (reference sequence). The CDR3 contains 15 residues.

Note on this clonotype: This sequence may be a read error, since a much larger clone differs from it by one base. This rearrangement joins TRBV6-2 or TRBV6-3 to TRBJ2-1; D unclear. V lost 6 bases, J lost 3 bases, and 6 bases lay in between. From germline, CDR1 is MNHEY and CDR2 SVGEGT. This CDR3 comprises 12 residues. The CDR3 is CASRPYYNEQFF. The CDR3 DNA reads as TGTGCCAGCAGGCCCTACTACAATGAGCAGTTCTTC.

This clonotype was observed a few times. The chain links TRBV20-1 to TRBJ1-2; 7 bases are shared with TRBD1. The CDR3 covers 17 residues. J lost 7 bases, V lost 3 bases, and 20 bases had no gene match. Germline V lookup: CDR1 DFQATT, CDR2 SNEGSKA (reference sequence). The CDR3 region is CSASDRETHKLTFGYTF. DNA for the CDR3: TGCAGTGCTAGTGACAGGGAGACCCATAAGCTGACGTTTGGCTACACCTTC.